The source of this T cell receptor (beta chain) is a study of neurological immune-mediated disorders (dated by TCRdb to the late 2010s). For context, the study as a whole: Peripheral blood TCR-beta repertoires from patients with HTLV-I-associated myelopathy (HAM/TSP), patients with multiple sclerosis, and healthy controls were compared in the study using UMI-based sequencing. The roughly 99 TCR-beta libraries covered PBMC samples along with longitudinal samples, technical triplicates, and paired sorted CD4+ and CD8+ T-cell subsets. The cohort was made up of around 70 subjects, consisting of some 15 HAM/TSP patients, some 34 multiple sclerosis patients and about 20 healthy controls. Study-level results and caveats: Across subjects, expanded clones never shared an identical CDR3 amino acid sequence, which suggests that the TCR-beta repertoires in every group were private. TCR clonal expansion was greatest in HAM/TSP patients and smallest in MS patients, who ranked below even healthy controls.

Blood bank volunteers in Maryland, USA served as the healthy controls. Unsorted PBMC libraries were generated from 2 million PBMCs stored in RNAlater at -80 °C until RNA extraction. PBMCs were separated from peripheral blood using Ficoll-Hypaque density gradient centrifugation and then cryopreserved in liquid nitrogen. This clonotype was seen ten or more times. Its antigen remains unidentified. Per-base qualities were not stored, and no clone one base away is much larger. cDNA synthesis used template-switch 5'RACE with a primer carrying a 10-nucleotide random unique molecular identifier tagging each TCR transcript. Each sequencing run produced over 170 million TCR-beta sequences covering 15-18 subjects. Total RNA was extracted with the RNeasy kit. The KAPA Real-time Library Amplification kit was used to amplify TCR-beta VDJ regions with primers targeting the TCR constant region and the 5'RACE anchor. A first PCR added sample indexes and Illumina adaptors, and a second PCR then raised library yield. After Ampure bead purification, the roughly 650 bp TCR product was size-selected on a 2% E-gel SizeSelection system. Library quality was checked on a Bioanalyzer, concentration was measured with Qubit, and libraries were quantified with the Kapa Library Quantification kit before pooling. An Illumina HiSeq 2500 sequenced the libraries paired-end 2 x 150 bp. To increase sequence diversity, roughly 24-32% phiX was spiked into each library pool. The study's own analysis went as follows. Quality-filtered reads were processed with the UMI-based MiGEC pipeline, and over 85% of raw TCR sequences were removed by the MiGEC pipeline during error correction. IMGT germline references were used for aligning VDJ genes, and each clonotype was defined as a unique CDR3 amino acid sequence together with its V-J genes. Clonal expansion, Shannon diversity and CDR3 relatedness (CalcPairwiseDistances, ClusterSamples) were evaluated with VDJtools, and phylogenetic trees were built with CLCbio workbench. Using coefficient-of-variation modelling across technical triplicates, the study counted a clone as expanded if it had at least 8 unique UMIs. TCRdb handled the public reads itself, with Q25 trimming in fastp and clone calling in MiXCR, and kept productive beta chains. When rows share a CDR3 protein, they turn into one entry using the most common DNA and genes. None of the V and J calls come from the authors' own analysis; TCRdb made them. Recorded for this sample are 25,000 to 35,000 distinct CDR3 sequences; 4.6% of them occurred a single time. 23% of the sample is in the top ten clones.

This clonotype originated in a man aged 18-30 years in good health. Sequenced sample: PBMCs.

The bases are TGTGCCAGCAGCCCGAGACAGGGTGGGGGAACAGATACGCAGTATTTT. The encoded protein is CASSPRQGGGTDTQYF. This chain joins TRBV7-6 to TRBJ2-3; TRBD1 matches 7 bases in the middle. The CDR3 spans 16 residues, from the cysteine through the phenylalanine. The sequence is cut down to CDR3 DNA, 48 bases in frame from base 1. For this chain, trimming is 5 bases at the V end and 3 bases at the J end, and the number of junction bases without a gene match is 11. CDR1 is given as SGHVS and CDR2 as FNYEAQ, both from the germline V gene.